A selection of T cell receptor beta chains follows, all from one sample in a study of cytomegalovirus exposure and HLA in healthy donors. Only in-frame clones appear in the TCRdb table, and some are missing; sequencing was by immunoSEQ multiplex PCR. This sample has fewer than 150,000 clones, with around three quarters found just once. Input material: PBMCs. The receptors come from a man aged 40-49 years in good health and CMV-seronegative. The CDR3 runs from the conserved cysteine through the conserved F or W. The D gene is left open where the match is weak. A row's size may be missing; if present it is once, few, many or a size class.

J gene	clone size	D gene	V gene	CDR3 DNA	CDR3 protein
TRBJ2-5	-	-	TRBV7-6	TGTGCCAGCAGTCTAGGGGCAGGGAGGCAAGAGACCCAGTACTTC	CASSLGAGRQETQYF
TRBJ2-5	few	TRBD1	TRBV14	TGTGCCAGCAGCAGATCGACAGGGGGACGCGAGACCCAGTACTTC	CASSRSTGGRETQYF
TRBJ2-3	-	TRBD2	TRBV9	TGTGCCAGCAGACCACCGGGACTAGCCGCAGATACGCAGTATTTT	CASRPPGLAADTQYF
TRBJ1-6	-	TRBD1	TRBV30	TGTGCCTGGAATGGACAGGCCAATTCACCCCTCCACTTT	CAWNGQANSPLHF
TRBJ2-2	-	TRBD1	TRBV6-4	TGTGCCACAGGGGGTCCCACCGGGGAGCTGTTTTTT	CATGGPTGELFF
TRBJ1-2	-	-	TRBV28	TGTGCCAGCAGAATACGAACAGGGAATGGCTACACCTTC	CASRIRTGNGYTF
TRBJ2-1	-	TRBD2	TRBV7-2	TGTGCCAGCAGCTTAAGACTAGCGGGATCGACCTACAATGAGCAGTTCTTC	CASSLRLAGSTYNEQFF
TRBJ2-2	few	TRBD2	TRBV27	TGTGCCAGCAGGGAGTGGAGCGGGGGGTACACCGGGGAGCTGTTTTTT	CASREWSGGYTGELFF
TRBJ2-5	-	TRBD2	TRBV4-2	TGTGCCAGCAGCCCAAGTTATGGCATAGCGGGAGAAGAGACCCAGTACTTC	CASSPSYGIAGEETQYF
TRBJ2-1	once	-	TRBV19	TGTGCCAGTAGTATTTCCGCCAGGTACAATGAGCAGTTCTTC	CASSISARYNEQFF
TRBJ2-7	-	-	TRBV28	TGTGCCAGCAGTTCCCACTACGAGCAGTACTTC	CASSSHYEQYF
TRBJ1-1	-	TRBD1	TRBV12-5	TGTGCTAGTGGTATCGGGACAGGGAGCACTGAAGCTTTCTTT	CASGIGTGSTEAFF